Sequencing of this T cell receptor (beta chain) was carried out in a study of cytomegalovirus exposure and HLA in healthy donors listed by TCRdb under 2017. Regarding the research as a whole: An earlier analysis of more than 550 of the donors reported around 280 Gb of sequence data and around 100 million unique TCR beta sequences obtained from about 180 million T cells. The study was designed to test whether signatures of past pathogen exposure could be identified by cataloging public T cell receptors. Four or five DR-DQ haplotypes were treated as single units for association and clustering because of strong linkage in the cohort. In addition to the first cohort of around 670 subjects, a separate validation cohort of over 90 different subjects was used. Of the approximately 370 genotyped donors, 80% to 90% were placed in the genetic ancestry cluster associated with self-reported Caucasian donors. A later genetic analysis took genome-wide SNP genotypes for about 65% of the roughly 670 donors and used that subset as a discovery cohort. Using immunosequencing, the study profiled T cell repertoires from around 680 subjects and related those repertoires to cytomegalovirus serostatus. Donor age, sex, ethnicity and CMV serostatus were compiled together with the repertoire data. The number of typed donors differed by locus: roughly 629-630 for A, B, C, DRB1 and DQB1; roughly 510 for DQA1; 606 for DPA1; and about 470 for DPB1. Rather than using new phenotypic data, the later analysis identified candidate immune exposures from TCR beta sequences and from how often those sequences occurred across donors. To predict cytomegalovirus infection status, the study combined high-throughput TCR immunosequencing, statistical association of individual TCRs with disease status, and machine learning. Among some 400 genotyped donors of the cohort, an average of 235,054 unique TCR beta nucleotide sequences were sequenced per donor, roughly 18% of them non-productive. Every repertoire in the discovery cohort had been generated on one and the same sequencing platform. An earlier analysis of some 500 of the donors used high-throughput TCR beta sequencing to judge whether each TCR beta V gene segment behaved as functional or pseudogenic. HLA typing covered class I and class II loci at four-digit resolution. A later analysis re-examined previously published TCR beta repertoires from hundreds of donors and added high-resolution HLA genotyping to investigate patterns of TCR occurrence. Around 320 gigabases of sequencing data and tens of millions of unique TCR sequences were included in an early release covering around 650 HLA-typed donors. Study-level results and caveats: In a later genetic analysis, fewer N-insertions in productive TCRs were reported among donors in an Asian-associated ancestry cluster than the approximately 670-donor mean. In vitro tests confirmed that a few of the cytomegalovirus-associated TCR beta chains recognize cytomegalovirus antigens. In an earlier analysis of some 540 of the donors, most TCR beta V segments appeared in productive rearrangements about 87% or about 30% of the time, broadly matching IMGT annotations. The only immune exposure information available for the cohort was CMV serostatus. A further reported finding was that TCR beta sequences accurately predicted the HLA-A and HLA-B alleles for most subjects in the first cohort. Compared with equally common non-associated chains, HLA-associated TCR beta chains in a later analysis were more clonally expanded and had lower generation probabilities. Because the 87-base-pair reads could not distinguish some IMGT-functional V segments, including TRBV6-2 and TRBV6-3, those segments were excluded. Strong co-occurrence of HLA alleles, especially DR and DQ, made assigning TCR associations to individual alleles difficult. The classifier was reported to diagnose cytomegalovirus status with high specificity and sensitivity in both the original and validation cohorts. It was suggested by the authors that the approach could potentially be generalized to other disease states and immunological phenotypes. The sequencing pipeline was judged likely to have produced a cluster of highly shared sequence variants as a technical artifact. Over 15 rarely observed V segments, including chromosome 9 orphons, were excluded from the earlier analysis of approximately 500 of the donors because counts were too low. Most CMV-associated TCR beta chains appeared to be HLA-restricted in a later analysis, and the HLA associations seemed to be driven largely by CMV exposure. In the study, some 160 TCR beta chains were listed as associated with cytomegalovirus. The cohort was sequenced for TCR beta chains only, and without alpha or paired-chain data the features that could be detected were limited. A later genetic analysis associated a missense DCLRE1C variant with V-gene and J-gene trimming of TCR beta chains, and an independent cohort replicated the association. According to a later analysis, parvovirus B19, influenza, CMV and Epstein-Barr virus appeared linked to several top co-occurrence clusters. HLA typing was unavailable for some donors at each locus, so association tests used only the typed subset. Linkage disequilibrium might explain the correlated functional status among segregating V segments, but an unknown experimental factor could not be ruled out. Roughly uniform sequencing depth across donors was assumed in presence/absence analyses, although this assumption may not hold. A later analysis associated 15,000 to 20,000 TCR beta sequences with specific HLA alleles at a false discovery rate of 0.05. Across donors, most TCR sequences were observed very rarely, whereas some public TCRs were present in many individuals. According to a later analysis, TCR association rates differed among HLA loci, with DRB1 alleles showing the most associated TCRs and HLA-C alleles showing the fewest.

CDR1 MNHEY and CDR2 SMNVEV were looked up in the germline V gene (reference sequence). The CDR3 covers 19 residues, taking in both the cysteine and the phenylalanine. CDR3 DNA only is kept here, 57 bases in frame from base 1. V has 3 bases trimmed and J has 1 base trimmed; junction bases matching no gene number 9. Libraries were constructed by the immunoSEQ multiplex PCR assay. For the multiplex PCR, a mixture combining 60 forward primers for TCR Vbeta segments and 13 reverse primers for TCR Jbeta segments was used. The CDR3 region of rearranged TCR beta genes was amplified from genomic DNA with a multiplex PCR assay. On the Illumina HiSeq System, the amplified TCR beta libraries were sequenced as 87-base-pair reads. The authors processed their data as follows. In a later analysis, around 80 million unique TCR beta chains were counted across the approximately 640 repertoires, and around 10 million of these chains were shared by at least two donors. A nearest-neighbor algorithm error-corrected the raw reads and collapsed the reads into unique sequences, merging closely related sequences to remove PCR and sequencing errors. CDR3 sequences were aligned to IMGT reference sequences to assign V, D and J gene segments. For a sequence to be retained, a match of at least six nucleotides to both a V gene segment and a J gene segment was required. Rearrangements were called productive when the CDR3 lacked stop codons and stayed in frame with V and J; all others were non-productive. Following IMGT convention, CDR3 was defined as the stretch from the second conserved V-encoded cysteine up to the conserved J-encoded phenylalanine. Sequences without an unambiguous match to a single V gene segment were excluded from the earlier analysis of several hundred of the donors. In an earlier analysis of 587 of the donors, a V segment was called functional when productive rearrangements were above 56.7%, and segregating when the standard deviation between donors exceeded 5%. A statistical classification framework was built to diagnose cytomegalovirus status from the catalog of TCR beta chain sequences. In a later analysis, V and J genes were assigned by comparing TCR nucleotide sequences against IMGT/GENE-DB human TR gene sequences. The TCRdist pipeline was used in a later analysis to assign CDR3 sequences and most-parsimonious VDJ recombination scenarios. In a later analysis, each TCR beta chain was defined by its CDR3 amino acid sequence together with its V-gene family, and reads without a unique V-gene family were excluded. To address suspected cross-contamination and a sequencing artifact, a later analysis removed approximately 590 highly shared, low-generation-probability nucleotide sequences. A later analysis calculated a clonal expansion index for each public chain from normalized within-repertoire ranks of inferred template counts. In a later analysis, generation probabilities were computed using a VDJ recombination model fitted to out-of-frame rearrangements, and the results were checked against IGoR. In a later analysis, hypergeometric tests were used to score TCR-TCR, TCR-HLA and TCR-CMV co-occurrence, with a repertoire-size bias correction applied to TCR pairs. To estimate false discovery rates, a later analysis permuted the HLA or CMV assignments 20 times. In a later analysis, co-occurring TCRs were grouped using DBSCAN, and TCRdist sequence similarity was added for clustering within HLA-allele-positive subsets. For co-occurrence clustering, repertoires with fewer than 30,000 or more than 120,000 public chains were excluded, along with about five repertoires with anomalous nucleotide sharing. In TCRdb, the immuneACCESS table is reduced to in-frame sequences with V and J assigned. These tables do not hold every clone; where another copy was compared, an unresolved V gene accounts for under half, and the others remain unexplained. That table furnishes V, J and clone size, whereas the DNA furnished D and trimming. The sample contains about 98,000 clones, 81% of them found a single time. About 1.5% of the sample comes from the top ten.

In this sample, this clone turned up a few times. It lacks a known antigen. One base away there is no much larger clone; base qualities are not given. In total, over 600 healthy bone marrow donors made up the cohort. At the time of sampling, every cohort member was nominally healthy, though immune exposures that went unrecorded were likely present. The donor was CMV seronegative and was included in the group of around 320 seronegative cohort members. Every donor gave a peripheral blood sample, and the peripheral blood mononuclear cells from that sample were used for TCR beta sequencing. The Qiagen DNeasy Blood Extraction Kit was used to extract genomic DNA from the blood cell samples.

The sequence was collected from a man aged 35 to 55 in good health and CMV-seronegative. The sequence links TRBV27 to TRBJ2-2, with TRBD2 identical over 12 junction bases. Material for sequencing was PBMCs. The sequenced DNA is TGTGCCAGCAGTTTTCTAGCGGGGGGGCTAAAATGGAACACCGGGGAGCTGTTTTTT. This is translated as CASSFLAGGLKWNTGELFF.